Listed below are T cell receptor beta chains from one sample, sequenced in a study of shared clonotypes between healthy human individuals. Produced via immunoSEQ multiplex PCR; TCRdb's table is partial and in-frame only. The profile shows roughly 1,000,000 clones, more than 75% of them singletons. What was sequenced was memory CD4+ T cells from PBMCs. The receptors originated from a man aged 18 to 30 in good health. Some clones in this sample may be carry-over from other donors' samples. Each CDR3 is given with its conserved first and last residue. A D gene is named only where the DNA matches it firmly. Not every row has a clone size; where given, it reads once, few, many or a size class.

V: TRBV2; D: -; size: -; J: TRBJ1-1; CDR3: CASRFRNTEAFF; DNA: TGTGCCAGCAGGTTCAGGAACACTGAAGCTTTCTTT
V: TRBV18; D: TRBD1; size: -; J: TRBJ1-5; CDR3: CASSGQGNGPQHF; DNA: TGTGCCAGCTCAGGACAGGGCAATGGGCCCCAGCATTTT
V: TRBV7-3; D: -; size: -; J: TRBJ2-2; CDR3: CASSPAGDHGELFF; DNA: TGTGCCAGCAGCCCCGCAGGTGATCACGGGGAGCTGTTTTTT
V: TRBV11-2; D: TRBD2; size: -; J: TRBJ2-1; CDR3: CASSAGLAGEQFF; DNA: TGTGCCAGCAGCGCGGGACTAGCGGGAGAGCAGTTCTTC
V: TRBV28; D: TRBD2; size: -; J: TRBJ2-1; CDR3: CASSTTSGRLGNEQFF; DNA: TGTGCCAGCAGCACGACTAGCGGGAGACTCGGGAATGAGCAGTTCTTC
V: TRBV10-3; D: TRBD2; size: few; J: TRBJ2-1; CDR3: CATQAGAYNEQFF; DNA: TGTGCCACCCAAGCGGGGGCATACAATGAGCAGTTCTTC
V: TRBV30; D: TRBD1; size: -; J: TRBJ1-5; CDR3: CAWSELTGPRGNQPQHF; DNA: TGTGCCTGGAGTGAACTGACAGGGCCTCGCGGCAATCAGCCCCAGCATTTT
V: TRBV9; D: TRBD1; size: once; J: TRBJ2-1; CDR3: CASSVSGTAFNEQFF; DNA: TGTGCCAGCAGCGTATCTGGGACAGCTTTTAATGAGCAGTTCTTC
V: TRBV4-2; D: -; size: few; J: TRBJ2-6; CDR3: CASSQVASLSGANVLTF; DNA: TGTGCCAGCAGCCAAGTCGCCTCCCTCTCTGGGGCCAACGTCCTGACTTTC
V: TRBV6-6; D: -; size: -; J: TRBJ2-1; CDR3: CASSQSSPEYNEQFF; DNA: TGTGCCAGCAGCCAGTCTAGTCCCGAGTACAATGAGCAGTTCTTC
V: TRBV9; D: TRBD1; size: -; J: TRBJ1-2; CDR3: CASSVRRGPDYGYTF; DNA: TGTGCCAGCAGCGTTCGCAGGGGGCCGGACTATGGCTACACCTTC
V: TRBV7-9; D: -; size: few; J: TRBJ1-3; CDR3: CASSSLGGSSSGNTIYF; DNA: TGTGCCAGCAGCTCCCTGGGGGGGAGTAGCTCTGGAAACACCATATATTTT
V: TRBV5-1; D: -; size: -; J: TRBJ2-2; CDR3: CASSHPDHTGELFF; DNA: TGCGCCAGCAGCCATCCGGATCACACCGGGGAGCTGTTTTTT
V: TRBV7-9; D: -; size: few; J: TRBJ1-2; CDR3: CASSLHYYPYDYTF; DNA: TGTGCCAGCAGCTTACACTACTACCCCTATGACTACACCTTC
V: TRBV9; D: TRBD1; size: -; J: TRBJ2-5; CDR3: CASSLRGTGIQETQYF; DNA: TGTGCCAGCAGCCTCCGAGGGACAGGGATACAAGAGACCCAGTACTTC
V: TRBV5-1; D: TRBD2; size: -; J: TRBJ2-5; CDR3: CASSYPSGEETQYF; DNA: TGCGCCAGCAGCTACCCTAGCGGTGAAGAGACCCAGTACTTC
V: TRBV18; D: -; size: -; J: TRBJ1-3; CDR3: CASSPTQPSSGNTIYF; DNA: TGTGCCAGCTCACCTACCCAACCATCGAGTGGAAACACCATATATTTT
V: TRBV28; D: -; size: -; J: TRBJ2-1; CDR3: CAVEGYLQGEQFF; DNA: TGTGCCGTGGAGGGGTATTTACAGGGGGAGCAGTTCTTC
V: TRBV7-2; D: -; size: -; J: TRBJ2-1; CDR3: CASSPGWGAHNEQFF; DNA: TGTGCCAGCAGCCCTGGGTGGGGAGCTCACAATGAGCAGTTCTTC
V: TRBV19; D: -; size: -; J: TRBJ2-3; CDR3: CASSIAAWAGSVTQYF; DNA: TGTGCCAGTAGTATAGCCGCCTGGGCGGGAAGTGTTACGCAGTATTTT
V: TRBV30; D: -; size: -; J: TRBJ1-3; CDR3: CAWSVLRGRRQLNF; DNA: TGTGCCTGGAGTGTACTTCGGGGACGAAGGCAGTTAAATTTT
V: TRBV25-1; D: -; size: -; J: TRBJ2-7; CDR3: CASSEIWDEQYF; DNA: TGTGCCAGCAGTGAAATCTGGGACGAGCAGTACTTC
V: TRBV7-2; D: -; size: -; J: TRBJ2-6; CDR3: CASSPDFYSGANVLTF; DNA: TGTGCCAGCAGCCCTGACTTCTACTCTGGGGCCAACGTCCTGACTTTC
V: TRBV28; D: -; size: many; J: TRBJ2-1; CDR3: CASSRTGTVNEQFF; DNA: TGTGCCAGCAGTAGAACAGGGACGGTCAATGAGCAGTTCTTC
V: TRBV5-1; D: -; size: few; J: TRBJ1-2; CDR3: CASSLSLDRFYTF; DNA: TGCGCCAGCAGCTTGTCCCTCGACAGGTTTTACACCTTC
V: TRBV5-1; D: TRBD2; size: -; J: TRBJ2-7; CDR3: CASSPRTSGPYEQYF; DNA: TGCGCCAGCAGCCCGCGGACTAGCGGACCCTACGAGCAGTACTTC
V: TRBV11-3; D: TRBD1; size: -; J: TRBJ2-3; CDR3: CASSCNRGLSRTDTQYF; DNA: TGTGCCAGCAGCTGTAACAGGGGGCTGTCACGGACAGATACGCAGTATTTT
V: TRBV11-3; D: TRBD2; size: -; J: TRBJ2-7; CDR3: CASSFSGTSGIYEQYF; DNA: TGTGCCAGCAGCTTCTCTGGGACTAGCGGGATTTACGAGCAGTACTTC
V: TRBV28; D: -; size: -; J: TRBJ2-7; CDR3: CASRLQGARYEQYF; DNA: TGTGCCAGCAGACTCCAGGGTGCAAGGTACGAGCAGTACTTC
V: TRBV5-1; D: -; size: once; J: TRBJ2-6; CDR3: CASSLEGIAGANVLTF; DNA: TGCGCCAGCAGCTTGGAGGGAATCGCTGGGGCCAACGTCCTGACTTTC
V: TRBV21-1; D: -; size: -; J: TRBJ2-4; CDR3: CASSPELAKNIQYF; DNA: TGTGCCAGCAGCCCCGAGCTAGCCAAAAACATTCAGTACTTC
V: TRBV5-1; D: -; size: -; J: TRBJ1-2; CDR3: CASSLDEPIGYTF; DNA: TGCGCCAGCAGCTTGGACGAGCCTATTGGCTACACCTTC
V: TRBV29-1; D: -; size: -; J: TRBJ2-5; CDR3: CSATTRDDLYF; DNA: TGCAGCGCGACCACCCGGGACGATCTATACTTC
V: TRBV9; D: -; size: -; J: TRBJ1-3; CDR3: CASSGTTTGNTIYF; DNA: TGTGCCAGCAGCGGGACAACCACTGGAAACACCATATATTTT
V: TRBV5-4; D: -; size: once; J: TRBJ2-3; CDR3: CASSLGQGADTQYF; DNA: TGTGCCAGCAGCTTGGGGCAGGGTGCAGATACGCAGTATTTT
V: TRBV5-1; D: -; size: -; J: TRBJ1-1; CDR3: CASSLVATGNTEAFF; DNA: TGCGCCAGCAGCTTGGTGGCCACAGGGAACACTGAAGCTTTCTTT
V: TRBV6-1; D: TRBD2; size: -; J: TRBJ2-1; CDR3: CASSGLLAGAYNEQFF; DNA: TGTGCCAGCAGTGGGCTCCTAGCGGGCGCTTACAATGAGCAGTTCTTC
V: TRBV5-1; D: -; size: once; J: TRBJ2-2; CDR3: CASSPLGENTGELFF; DNA: TGCGCCAGCAGCCCCTTGGGGGAGAACACCGGGGAGCTGTTTTTT
V: TRBV18; D: -; size: -; J: TRBJ1-4; CDR3: CASSPRSTNEKLFF; DNA: TGTGCCAGCTCACCACGCAGCACTAATGAAAAACTGTTTTTT
V: TRBV7-2; D: -; size: -; J: TRBJ2-2; CDR3: CASSGRYRTTGELFF; DNA: TGTGCCAGCTCCGGCAGGTATCGGACCACCGGGGAGCTGTTTTTT